The 6 T cell receptor beta chains below come from one sample, sequenced in a study of shared clonotypes between healthy human individuals. The data were produced by immunoSEQ multiplex PCR, yet TCRdb's version contains in-frame clones alone and is incomplete. Here the sample spans 2 million or so clones, over 85% being singletons. Only CD45RO-negative cells positively selected for CCR7 counted as naive CD8 cells, so terminally differentiated effector memory CD45RA+ cells were excluded. Sequencing was performed on naive CD8+ T cells sorted from blood. The receptors were sampled from a man younger than 35 in good health.

The gene calls are TRBV10-1 and TRBJ1-1, with D unresolved. The CDR3 covers 15 residues. V lost 1 base, J lost 1 base, and 10 bases lay in between. CDR1 WNHNN and CDR2 SYGVQD come from the germline V gene (reference sequence). Here the CDR3 reads CASSEFRDPNTEAFF. CDR3 sequence (DNA): TGCGCCAGCAGTGAGTTTCGAGACCCGAACACTGAAGCTTTCTTT.

The chain carries TRBV7-8 and TRBJ1-2; maybe TRBD1 (5 bases). Germline CDR1 SGHVS, CDR2 FQNEAQ. The CDR3 spans 14 residues. Trimming cost V 5 bases and J 2 bases, with 12 bases left between them. CDR3 DNA: TGTGCCAGCAGCCCTTCCGGGGGAAACTATGGCTACACCTTC. This encodes CASSPSGGNYGYTF.

Here the CDR3 DNA reads TGCGCCAGCAGCCAGGCCACTAGCGGGTCGTACAATGAGCAGTTCTTC. Translated, it gives CASSQATSGSYNEQFF. The chain employs TRBV4-1 and TRBJ2-1, with 9 bases lining up with TRBD2. Trimming cost V 3 bases and J 4 bases; bases outside gene matches: 7. CDR1 is MGHRA and CDR2 is YSYEKL in the germline V gene. This CDR3 has 16 amino acids.

The gene calls are TRBV6-1 and TRBJ2-5; 8 bases are a match to TRBD1. This CDR3 has 14 amino acids. The V segment lost 6 bases and the J segment 7 bases; nucleotides outside the gene matches: 10. Germline values: CDR1 MNHNS, CDR2 SASEGT. CDR3 DNA sequence: TGTGCCAGCAGATCACAGGGGGGTGAGGGGACCCAGTACTTC. This encodes CASRSQGGEGTQYF.

In DNA, the CDR3 is TGTGCCAGCAGCTTAAATCCTGCACCGGGCGAAGCTTTCTTT. Protein sequence: CASSLNPAPGEAFF. The rearrangement links TRBV7-6 to TRBJ1-1; D unclear. V was cut by 2 bases and J by 8 bases, with 15 bases left in between. Germline CDR1 SGHVS, CDR2 FNYEAQ. This CDR3 comprises 14 residues.

J is TRBJ2-1 and V is TRBV2, with 9 bases that match TRBD1. CDR3 length: 14 residues. Germline assignment: CDR1 SNHLY and CDR2 FYNNEI. The V and J ends lost 7 bases and 7 bases, in that order; junction bases with no gene match: 8. CDR3 DNA: TGTGCCAGCACCTCGGGACAGGGATTGAATGAGCAGTTCTTC. Protein sequence: CASTSGQGLNEQFF.